Shown below are 26 T cell receptor beta chains from a single sample sequenced in a study of blood T cells in healthy people across ages. Then a second PCR, running about 6 to 12 cycles, was carried out with a sample-barcoded 5' primer and a J-beta primer mix. TCRdb reanalysed the 5' RACE reads using MiXCR and keeps one entry per CDR3 protein. Among about a million distinct CDR3 sequences, around two fifths were seen once, and the ten largest hold around 13%. The sequencing sample was made of blood. The receptors come from a young man in good health.

V usage is TRBV15 and J usage is TRBJ2-3, with 9 positions matching TRBD2. V trimming: 0 bases; J trimming: 2 bases; junction bases outside the gene matches: 3. This CDR3 contains 16 residues. Germline loops: CDR1 LNHNV, CDR2 YYDKDF (reference sequence). This CDR3 is CATSRDRGGDTDTQYF. The CDR3 DNA reads as TGTGCCACCAGCAGAGATCGCGGGGGGGACACAGATACGCAGTATTTT.

The J gene is TRBJ2-5, the V gene TRBV7-9; unclear D gene. The ends were cut back, 4 bases at V and 11 bases at J, with 26 bases in the middle. Germline values: CDR1 SEHNR, CDR2 FQNEAQ (reference sequence). The CDR3 is made up of 16 amino acids. This CDR3 reads CASSSVTPLRDNEQYF. As DNA, the CDR3 is TGTGCCAGCAGCTCCGTAACTCCACTGCGTGACAATGAGCAGTACTTC.

This sequence joins TRBV20-1 and TRBJ1-4, with 8 bases matching TRBD1. Germline-derived CDR1 and CDR2 are DFQATT and SNEGSKA (reference sequence). The CDR3 runs 13 residues. J lost 6 bases, V lost 6 bases, and 6 bases had no gene match. CDR3 coding DNA: TGCAGTGCGGACGGGACAGGAGATGAAAAACTGTTTTTT. It specifies CSADGTGDEKLFF.

The CDR3 DNA is TGCGCCAGCAGCTCAGGACAGGCGGTGGGCACTGAAGCTTTCTTT. Its protein is CASSSGQAVGTEAFF. V is TRBV5-1 and J is TRBJ1-1; TRBD1 aligns across 7 bases. The J segment lost 4 bases and the V segment lost 3 bases, leaving 9 bases of the junction unmatched. The CDR3 runs to 15 residues. In germline, CDR1 is SGHRS, CDR2 YFSETQ.

This clonotype was detected only a few times. J is TRBJ1-1 and V is TRBV4-3; possibly TRBD1 for D (6 bases). Germline loops: CDR1 LGHNA, CDR2 YSLEER. There are 14 residues in the CDR3. Trimming removed 2 bases from V and 11 bases from J, with 18 bases in between. This CDR3 is CASSQFPNLGQAFF. The DNA of the CDR3 is TGCGCCAGCAGCCAATTTCCGAACTTAGGACAGGCTTTCTTT.

In its sample, this clonotype was seen a few times. The chain couples TRBV7-8 to TRBJ2-3; a possible D gene is TRBD1 (5 bases). Germline CDR1 and CDR2: SGHVS and FQNEAQ. V dropped 3 bases and J dropped 2 bases, with 12 bases sitting between them. CDR3 length: 15 residues. The CDR3 region has the DNA TGTGCCAGCAGCTTCCTCAGGGTGAACACAGATACGCAGTATTTT. This gives the protein CASSFLRVNTDTQYF. The full variable domain, in which reference TRBV7-8 and TRBJ2-3 provide the parts outside the CDR3, is GAGVSQSPRYKVAKRGQDVALRCDPISGHVSLFWYQQALGQGPEFLTYFQNEAQLDKSGLPSDRFFAERPEGSVSTLKIQRTQQEDSAVYLCASSFLRVNTDTQYFGPGTRLTVL.

The rearrangement joins TRBV5-1 to TRBJ1-6; D is undetermined. Looked up from germline, CDR1 is SGHRS and CDR2 is YFSETQ. The CDR3 extends over 14 amino acids. Trimming removed 4 bases at V and 8 bases at J, with 13 bases between. CDR3 amino acids: CASSAGDLDSPLHF. CDR3 in DNA: TGCGCCAGCAGCGCGGGTGATTTGGATTCACCCCTCCACTTT.

This chain connects TRBV7-6 to TRBJ2-3; possibly TRBD1 or TRBD2 for D (6 bases each). The CDR3 has 17 amino acids. V lost 1 base to trimming and J lost 0 bases, with 14 bases between them. Germline CDR1 SGHVS, CDR2 FNYEAQ. CDR3 sequence (DNA): TGTGCCAGCAGCTTAGGAGGTACAGGGACTAGCACAGATACGCAGTATTTT. It codes for CASSLGGTGTSTDTQYF.

This clonotype was seen a handful of times. This chain links TRBV6-6 with TRBJ1-3; no reliable D call. V gave up 3 bases and J gave up 0 bases, with 12 bases separating them. This CDR3 has 16 residues. Germline V gene data show CDR1 as MNHNY and CDR2 as SVGAGI (reference sequence). As DNA, the CDR3 is TGTGCCAGCAGTTATTCGAGGCAGGCCTCTGGAAACACCATATATTTT. As protein: CASSYSRQASGNTIYF.

The CDR3 DNA follows: TGTGCCAGCAACCCCCGGGGGGGCCTAAGAAATGAGCAGTTCTTC. Translation gives CASNPRGGLRNEQFF. J is TRBJ2-1 and V is TRBV2, with 8 bases identical to TRBD2. CDR1 and CDR2 (germline): SNHLY, FYNNEI. Trimming removed 7 bases from V and 7 bases from J; junction bases left unmatched: 12. The CDR3 has 15 amino acids.

The CDR3 spells CASSWRGRETFF. Here the CDR3 DNA reads TGTGCCAGCAGTTGGAGGGGAAGAGAAACTTTCTTT. The chain joins TRBV27 to TRBJ1-1; maybe TRBD1 (5 bases). This CDR3 has 12 residues. Germline V gene sequence: CDR1 MNHEY, CDR2 SMNVEV (reference sequence). Trimming took off 4 bases at V and 12 bases at J, with 15 bases between the two ends.

V gene TRBV2 combines with J gene TRBJ1-1, with D unresolved. V lost 4 bases, J lost 8 bases, and 11 bases lay in between. The CDR3 has 12 amino acids. CDR1 and CDR2 (germline): SNHLY, FYNNEI. The DNA of the CDR3 is TGTGCCAGCAGTGGGCTGGTATCCGAAGCTTTCTTT. This encodes CASSGLVSEAFF.

This clonotype was counted only a few times. This chain connects TRBV20-1 to TRBJ2-1, with D tentatively TRBD1 (6 bases). The V and J ends lost 7 bases and 5 bases respectively, with 9 bases between them. In germline, CDR1 is DFQATT, CDR2 SNEGSKA (reference sequence). This CDR3 comprises 11 residues. In DNA form, the CDR3 reads TGCAGTGGCAGGGGCCACAATGAGCAGTTCTTC. Its protein is CSGRGHNEQFF.

The J gene is TRBJ1-4, the V gene TRBV13; D may be TRBD1 (5 bases). This CDR3 has 16 amino acids. Trimming removed 4 bases at V and 3 bases at J, with 15 bases between. Germline V gives CDR1 PRHDT, CDR2 FYEKMQ (reference sequence). The CDR3 DNA is TGTGCCAGCAGCTGGGGCCGGGGGGAGGCTAATGAAAAACTGTTTTTT. Translating it yields CASSWGRGEANEKLFF.

The J gene is TRBJ2-3, the V gene TRBV4-2, with TRBD2 matching 8 bases. The CDR3 has 16 residues. Losses at the gene ends were 2 bases for V and 4 bases for J; bases not matched to a gene: 8. From germline, CDR1 is LGHNA and CDR2 YNFKEQ. CDR3 nucleotides: TGTGCCAGCAGCCAACAAGCGGGGGTAAGGGCAGATACGCAGTATTTT. It yields the protein CASSQQAGVRADTQYF.

This clonotype occurred a few times. The rearrangement joins TRBV3-1 to TRBJ1-2, with D hard to call. The CDR3 is 13 amino acids. V lost 0 bases and J 8 bases, leaving 10 bases between the germline ends. The V gene's germline CDR1 is LGHDT and CDR2 YNNKEL (reference sequence). CDR3 loop: CASSQDRLTGYTF. CDR3 DNA: TGTGCCAGCAGCCAAGACCGCTTGACCGGCTACACCTTC.

The rearrangement joins TRBV14 to TRBJ2-5; 9 positions match TRBD2. Germline loops: CDR1 SGHDN, CDR2 FVKESK. Germline trimming cut 4 bases from V and 11 bases from J; bases unmatched to any gene: 14. CDR3 length: 15 amino acids. CDR3 DNA: TGTGCCAGCAGCCCCGGGACTAGCTTCTGGAATGAGCAGTACTTC. Translating it yields CASSPGTSFWNEQYF.

The chain employs TRBV9 and TRBJ1-5; tentative D call: TRBD1 (5 bases). With 4 bases removed from V and 3 bases from J, the gap between germline ends came to 11 bases. Germline V gives CDR1 SGDLS, CDR2 YYNGEE. The CDR3 loop spans 14 amino acids. CDR3 bases: TGTGCCAGCAGCCGGGACGGTTACAATCAGCCCCAGCATTTT. Residues: CASSRDGYNQPQHF.

The V call is TRBV29-1, the J call TRBJ1-2; D unclear. Per the germline V gene, CDR1 is SQVTM and CDR2 is ANQGSEA. The CDR3 is 11 amino acids. The ends were cut back, 4 bases at V and 2 bases at J, with 5 bases in the middle. CDR3 bases: TGCAGCGTTGTTGTCAACTATGGCTACACCTTC. Translating it yields CSVVVNYGYTF.

The chain employs TRBV6-1 and TRBJ1-1; TRBD1 agrees at 10 bases. The ends lost 3 bases at V and 11 bases at J; junction bases unmatched: 6. From germline, CDR1 is MNHNS and CDR2 SASEGT. The CDR3 contains 13 residues. This CDR3 reads CASSDRDRGYAFF. The CDR3 DNA is TGTGCCAGCAGTGACCGGGACAGGGGCTATGCTTTCTTT.

This clonotype was observed a few times. J is TRBJ2-3 and V is TRBV7-2, with D tentatively TRBD2 (5 bases). This CDR3 has 15 residues. The germline V gene has CDR1 SGHTA and CDR2 FQGNSA. The V end lost 2 bases, the J end lost 0 bases, and 9 bases lay between the germline ends. This chain's CDR3 is CASSLWLASTDTQYF. Written as DNA, the CDR3 is TGTGCCAGCAGCTTATGGCTAGCTAGCACAGATACGCAGTATTTT.

V and J are TRBV5-1 and TRBJ2-3, with a tentative D call TRBD2 (5 bases). Germline V gene lookup returns CDR1 SGHRS and CDR2 YFSETQ. The CDR3 consists of 19 residues. Trimming took off 0 bases at V and 0 bases at J, with 20 bases between the two ends. The DNA of the CDR3 is TGCGCCAGCAGCTTGGTACTCTCCAGCGGAAGCGCTAGCACAGATACGCAGTATTTT. Its protein is CASSLVLSSGSASTDTQYF.

The chain employs TRBV10-3 and TRBJ1-5; D remains ambiguous. The CDR3 consists of 12 residues. Per germline, CDR1 ENHRY and CDR2 SYGVKD. V lost 7 bases and J lost 8, with 12 bases in between. CDR3 nucleotide sequence: TGTGCCATCAAGGAGGGTGCAGAGCCCCAGCATTTT. This sequence encodes CAIKEGAEPQHF.

This clonotype was seen only a few times. The rearrangement uses TRBV28 and TRBJ1-2; possible D gene TRBD1, 6 bases. The CDR3 contains 14 residues. Germline V gene data show CDR1 as MDHEN and CDR2 as SYDVKM. Between the trimmed V and J ends, which lost 7 bases and 3 bases, there was a span of 15 bases. In DNA, the CDR3 is TGTGCCAGCACCCGGGGGGGCTTTGACTATGGCTACACCTTC. Translated, it gives CASTRGGFDYGYTF.

This chain joins TRBV12-3 or TRBV12-4 and TRBJ2-2; 13 bases map to TRBD2. After removal of 6 bases from V and 5 bases from J, the junction contained 6 bases not matched to a gene. CDR3 length: 16 residues. DNA for the CDR3: TGTGCCAGCAGCCCAACTAGCGGGGGGGGAACCGGGGAGCTGTTTTTT. Encoded protein: CASSPTSGGGTGELFF.

This clonotype was detected only a few times. The gene calls are TRBV5-6 and TRBJ1-2, with D unclear. Trimming removed 0 bases from V and 2 bases from J, with 11 bases in between. Per germline, CDR1 SGHDT and CDR2 YYEEEE. CDR3 length: 15 residues. CDR3 region: CASSLVLGWNYGYTF. The CDR3 DNA sequence: TGTGCCAGCAGCTTGGTGTTGGGGTGGAACTATGGCTACACCTTC.